These 4 T cell receptor beta chains were sequenced from one sample in a study of T cells of healthy individuals. TCRdb reprocessed the 5' RACE reads via MiXCR and lists one record per CDR3 protein. Of approximately 58,000 distinct CDR3 sequences detected, roughly 14% appear once; the ten largest clones hold approximately 16%. These receptors originate from a human donor in good health.

V usage is TRBV6-6 and J usage is TRBJ2-5; D unclear. The CDR3 runs to 12 residues. From germline, CDR1 is MNHNY and CDR2 SVGAGI (reference sequence). With 4 bases removed from V and 5 bases from J, the gap between germline ends came to 8 bases. CDR3 loop: CASSSLRETQYF. As DNA, the CDR3 is TGTGCCAGCAGTTCCTTACGGGAGACCCAGTACTTC.

This rearrangement joins TRBV19 to TRBJ2-1; 10 bases are a match to TRBD2. Unmatched junction bases numbered 14, after V lost 4 bases and J lost 8 bases. Germline CDR1 reads LNHDA; CDR2 reads SQIVND (reference sequence). This CDR3 is built from 17 residues. CDR3 sequence (DNA): TGTGCCAGTAGTACCCGACTAGCGGGCGTTACGAGCGATGAGCAGTTCTTC. Translated, it gives CASSTRLAGVTSDEQFF.

The V call is TRBV24-1, the J call TRBJ2-1, with TRBD1 matching over 9 bases. With V trimmed by 0 bases and J by 6 bases, 5 bases remained unmatched. Per germline, CDR1 KGHDR and CDR2 SFDVKD. The CDR3 is 16 amino acids. The CDR3 nucleotides are TGTGCCACCAGTGATTTGGGACAGGGGCTTTTCAATGAGCAGTTCTTC. It specifies CATSDLGQGLFNEQFF.

The chain recombines TRBV20-1 with TRBJ2-5; D gene ambiguous. In germline, CDR1 is DFQATT, CDR2 SNEGSKA (reference sequence). The CDR3 covers 13 residues. The V end lost 0 bases, the J end lost 4 bases, and 9 bases lay between the germline ends. The CDR3 DNA reads TGCAGTGCTAGAGATTTAAACTCAGAGACCCAGTACTTC. Translated, it gives CSARDLNSETQYF.